This T cell receptor (beta chain) was found in a study of cytomegalovirus exposure and HLA in healthy donors. Each of the donors was a healthy bone marrow donor. Amplification used 60 Vbeta primers and 13 Jbeta primers. Repertoires were generated with immunoSEQ multiplex PCR, while TCRdb's copy carries only in-frame clones and drops some. The table lists some 140,000 clones, around 75% of them singletons, with around 3% in the top ten. The sequence came from a female donor in good health and CMV-seronegative. Sample: PBMCs.

The CDR3 nucleotides read TGTGCCAGCAGAACCAGGACAGCAGGAGTCGGCACCATATATTTT. Its protein product is CASRTRTAGVGTIYF. This chain uses TRBV28 with TRBJ1-3, with TRBD1 as a possible D gene (6 bases). Trimming took off 6 bases at V and 9 bases at J, with 21 bases between the two ends. This CDR3 is built from 15 residues. Germline V CDR1 and CDR2: MDHEN, SYDVKM.